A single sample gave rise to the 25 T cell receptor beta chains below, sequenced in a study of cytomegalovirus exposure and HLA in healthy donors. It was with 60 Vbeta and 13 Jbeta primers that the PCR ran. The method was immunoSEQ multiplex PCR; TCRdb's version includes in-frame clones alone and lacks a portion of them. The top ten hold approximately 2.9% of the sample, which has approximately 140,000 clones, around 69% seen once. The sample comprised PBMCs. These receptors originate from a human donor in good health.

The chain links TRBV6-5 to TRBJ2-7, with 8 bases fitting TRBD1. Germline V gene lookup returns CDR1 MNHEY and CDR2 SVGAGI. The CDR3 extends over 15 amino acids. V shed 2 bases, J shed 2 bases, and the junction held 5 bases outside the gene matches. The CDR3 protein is CASSYGPGGTYEQYF. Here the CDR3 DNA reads TGTGCCAGCAGTTACGGGCCAGGGGGCACCTACGAGCAGTACTTC.

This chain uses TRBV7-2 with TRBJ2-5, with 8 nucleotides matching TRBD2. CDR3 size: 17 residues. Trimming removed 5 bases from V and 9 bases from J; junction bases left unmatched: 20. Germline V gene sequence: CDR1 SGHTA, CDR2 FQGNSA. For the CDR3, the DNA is TGTGCCAGCAGCCGGGAGGGGTTTGGGAGCGGACTTAGCGCCCAGTACTTC. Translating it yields CASSREGFGSGLSAQYF.

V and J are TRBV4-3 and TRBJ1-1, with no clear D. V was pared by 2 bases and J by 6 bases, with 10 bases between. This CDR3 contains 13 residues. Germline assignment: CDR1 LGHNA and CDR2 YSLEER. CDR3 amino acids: CASSQIGRSEAFF. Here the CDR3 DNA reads TGCGCCAGCAGCCAAATCGGTCGGTCTGAAGCTTTCTTT.

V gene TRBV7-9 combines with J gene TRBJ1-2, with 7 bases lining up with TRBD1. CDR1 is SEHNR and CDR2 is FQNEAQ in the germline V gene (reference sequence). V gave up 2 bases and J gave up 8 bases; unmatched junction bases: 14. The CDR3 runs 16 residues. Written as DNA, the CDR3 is TGTGCCAGCAGCTTAAGGGGGCGGCTTCAAGGTGTCGGCTACACCTTC. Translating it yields CASSLRGRLQGVGYTF. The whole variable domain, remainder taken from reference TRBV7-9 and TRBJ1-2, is DTGVSQNPRHKITKRGQNVTFRCDPISEHNRLYWYRQTLGQGPEFLTYFQNEAQLEKSRLLSDRFSAERPKGSFSTLEIQRTEQGDSAMYLCASSLRGRLQGVGYTFGSGTRLTVV.

CDR3 nucleotide sequence: TGTGCCAGCAGTCTTGGGGACTTACACACCGGGGAGCTGTTTTTT. It codes for CASSLGDLHTGELFF. This chain connects TRBV5-8 to TRBJ2-2, with a weak D call TRBD2 (6 bases). The CDR3 spans 15 residues. The ends were cut back, 5 bases at V and 3 bases at J, with 14 bases in the middle. The germline CDR1 and CDR2 sequences are SGHTS and YDEGEE.

In DNA, the CDR3 is TGTGCCAGCAGCCACTTCCACTCGCTTGGCAGGGGCGAGCAGTACTTC. This translates into CASSHFHSLGRGEQYF. The rearrangement uses TRBV7-9 and TRBJ2-7; TRBD1 is a possible D gene (6 bases). Trimming shortened V by 5 bases and J by 6 bases, and 23 bases separated the two germline ends. The germline gives CDR1 SEHNR, CDR2 FQNEAQ (reference sequence). CDR3 length: 16 amino acids.

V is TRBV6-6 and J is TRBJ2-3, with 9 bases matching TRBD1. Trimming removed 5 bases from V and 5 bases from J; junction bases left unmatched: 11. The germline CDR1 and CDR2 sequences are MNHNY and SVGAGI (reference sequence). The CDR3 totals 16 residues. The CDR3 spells CASSGGVPGQGDTQYF. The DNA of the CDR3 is TGTGCCAGCAGTGGGGGAGTCCCGGGACAGGGAGATACGCAGTATTTT.

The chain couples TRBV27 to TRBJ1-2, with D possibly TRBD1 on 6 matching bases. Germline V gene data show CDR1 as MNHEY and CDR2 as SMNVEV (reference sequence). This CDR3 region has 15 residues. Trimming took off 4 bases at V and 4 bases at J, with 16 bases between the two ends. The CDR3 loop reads CASSSRDKTFYGYTF. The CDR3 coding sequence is TGTGCCAGCAGTTCAAGGGACAAGACTTTCTATGGCTACACCTTC.

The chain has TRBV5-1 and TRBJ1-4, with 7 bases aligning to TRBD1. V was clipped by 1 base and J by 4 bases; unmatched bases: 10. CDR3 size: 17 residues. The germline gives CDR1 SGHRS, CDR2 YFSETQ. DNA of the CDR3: TGCGCCAGCAGCTTGCTACGGTGGGGGACAGATAATGAAAAACTGTTTTTT. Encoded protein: CASSLLRWGTDNEKLFF.

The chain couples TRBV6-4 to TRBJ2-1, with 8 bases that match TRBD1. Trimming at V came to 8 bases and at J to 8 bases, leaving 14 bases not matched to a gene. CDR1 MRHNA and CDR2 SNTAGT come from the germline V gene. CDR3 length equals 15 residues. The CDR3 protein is CASLNLQGARHEQFF. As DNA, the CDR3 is TGTGCCAGCCTTAACCTCCAGGGGGCGCGGCATGAGCAGTTCTTC.

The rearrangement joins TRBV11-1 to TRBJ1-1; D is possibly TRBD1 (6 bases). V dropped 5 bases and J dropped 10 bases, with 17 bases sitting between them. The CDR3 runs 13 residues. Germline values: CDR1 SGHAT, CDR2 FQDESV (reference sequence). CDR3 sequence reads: CASSETIPTGAFF. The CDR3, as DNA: TGTGCCAGCAGCGAAACAATTCCGACAGGAGCTTTCTTT.

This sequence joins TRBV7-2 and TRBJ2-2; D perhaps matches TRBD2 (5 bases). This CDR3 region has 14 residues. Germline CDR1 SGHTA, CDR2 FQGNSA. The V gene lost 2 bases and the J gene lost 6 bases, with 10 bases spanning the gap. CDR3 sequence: CASSLKRQAGELFF. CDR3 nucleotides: TGTGCCAGCAGCTTAAAGCGGCAGGCCGGGGAGCTGTTTTTT.

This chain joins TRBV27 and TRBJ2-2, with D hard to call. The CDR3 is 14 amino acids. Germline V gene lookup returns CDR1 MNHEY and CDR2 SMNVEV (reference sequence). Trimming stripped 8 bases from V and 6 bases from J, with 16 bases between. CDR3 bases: TGTGCCAGCTCGCCACTGAGGCGTTCCGGGGAGCTGTTTTTT. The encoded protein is CASSPLRRSGELFF.

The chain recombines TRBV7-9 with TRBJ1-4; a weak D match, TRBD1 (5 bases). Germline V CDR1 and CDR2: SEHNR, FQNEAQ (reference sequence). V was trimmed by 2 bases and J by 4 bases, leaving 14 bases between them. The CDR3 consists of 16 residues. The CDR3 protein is CASSLMLGGNNEKLFF. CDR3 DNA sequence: TGTGCCAGCAGCTTAATGTTGGGGGGTAATAATGAAAAACTGTTTTTT. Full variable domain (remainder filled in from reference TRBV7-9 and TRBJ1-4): DTGVSQNPRHKITKRGQNVTFRCDPISEHNRLYWYRQTLGQGPEFLTYFQNEAQLEKSRLLSDRFSAERPKGSFSTLEIQRTEQGDSAMYLCASSLMLGGNNEKLFFGSGTQLSVL.

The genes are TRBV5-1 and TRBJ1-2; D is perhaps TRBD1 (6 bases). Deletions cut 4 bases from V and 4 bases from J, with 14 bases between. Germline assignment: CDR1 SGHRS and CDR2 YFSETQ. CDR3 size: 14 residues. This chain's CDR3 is CASSPRHRVYGYTF. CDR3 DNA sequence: TGCGCCAGCAGCCCGCGGCACAGGGTCTATGGCTACACCTTC.

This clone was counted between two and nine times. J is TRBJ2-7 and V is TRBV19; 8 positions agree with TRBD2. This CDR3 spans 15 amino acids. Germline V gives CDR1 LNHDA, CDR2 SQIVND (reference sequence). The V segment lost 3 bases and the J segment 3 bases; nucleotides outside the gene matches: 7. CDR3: CASSIRTSGNYEQYF. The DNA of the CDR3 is TGTGCCAGTAGTATTAGAACTAGCGGAAACTACGAGCAGTACTTC.

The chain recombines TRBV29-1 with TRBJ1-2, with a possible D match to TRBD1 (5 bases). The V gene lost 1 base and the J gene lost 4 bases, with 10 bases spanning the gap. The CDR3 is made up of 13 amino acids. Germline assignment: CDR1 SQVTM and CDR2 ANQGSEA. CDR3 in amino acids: CSVEGAQVYGYTF. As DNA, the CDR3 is TGCAGCGTTGAAGGGGCACAGGTCTATGGCTACACCTTC.

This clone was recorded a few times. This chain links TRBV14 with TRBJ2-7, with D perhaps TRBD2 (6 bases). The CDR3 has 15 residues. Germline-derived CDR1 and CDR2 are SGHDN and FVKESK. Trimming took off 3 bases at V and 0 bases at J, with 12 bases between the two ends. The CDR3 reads CASSQGDSGSYEQYF. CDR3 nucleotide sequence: TGTGCCAGCAGCCAGGGGGACTCTGGCTCCTACGAGCAGTACTTC.

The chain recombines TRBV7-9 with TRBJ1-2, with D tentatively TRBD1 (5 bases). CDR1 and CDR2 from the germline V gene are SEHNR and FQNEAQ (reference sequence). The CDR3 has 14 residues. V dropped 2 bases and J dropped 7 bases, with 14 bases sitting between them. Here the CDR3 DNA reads TGTGCCAGCAGCTTACCAGGGAGGAAAGGTGGCTACACCTTC. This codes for CASSLPGRKGGYTF.

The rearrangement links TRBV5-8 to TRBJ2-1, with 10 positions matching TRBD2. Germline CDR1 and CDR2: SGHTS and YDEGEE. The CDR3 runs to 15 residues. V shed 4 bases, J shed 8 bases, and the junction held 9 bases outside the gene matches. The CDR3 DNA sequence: TGTGCCAGCAGCCCGGGACTAGCGACCGCGTATGAGCAGTTCTTC. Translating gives CASSPGLATAYEQFF. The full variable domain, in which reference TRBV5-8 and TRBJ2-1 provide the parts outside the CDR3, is EAGVTQSPTHLIKTRGQQATLRCSPISGHTSVYWYQQALGLGLQFLLWYDEGEERNRGNFPPRFSGRQFPNYSSELNVNALELEDSALYLCASSPGLATAYEQFFGPGTRLTVL.

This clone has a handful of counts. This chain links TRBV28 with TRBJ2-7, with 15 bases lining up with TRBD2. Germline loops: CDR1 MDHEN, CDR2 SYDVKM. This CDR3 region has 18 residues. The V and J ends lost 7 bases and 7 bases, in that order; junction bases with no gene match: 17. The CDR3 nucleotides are TGTGCCAGCAAACCCTCCTCCCTTGGACTAGCGGGAGGGCGGGAGCAGTACTTC. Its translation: CASKPSSLGLAGGREQYF.

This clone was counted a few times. The DNA for the CDR3 is TGCGCCAGCAGCCAAGATTTGGCCAGATCCGGAGCTAACTATGGCTACACCTTC. Translation: CASSQDLARSGANYGYTF. The chain links TRBV4-3 to TRBJ1-2; D gene unclear. Germline V lookup: CDR1 LGHNA, CDR2 YSLEER. The length of the CDR3 is 18 residues. The V and J ends lost 0 bases and 0 bases respectively, with 17 bases between them.

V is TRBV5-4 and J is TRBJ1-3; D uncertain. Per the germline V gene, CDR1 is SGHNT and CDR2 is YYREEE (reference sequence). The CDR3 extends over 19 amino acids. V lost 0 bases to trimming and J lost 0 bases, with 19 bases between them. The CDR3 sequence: CASSLAAGGTALSGNTIYF. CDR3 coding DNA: TGTGCCAGCAGCTTGGCGGCCGGAGGCACTGCTCTCTCTGGAAACACCATATATTTT.

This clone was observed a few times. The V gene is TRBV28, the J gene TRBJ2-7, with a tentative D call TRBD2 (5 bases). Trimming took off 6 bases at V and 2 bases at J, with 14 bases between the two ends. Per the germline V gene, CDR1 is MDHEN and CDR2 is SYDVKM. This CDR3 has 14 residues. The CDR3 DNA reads TGTGCCAGCAGGGGAGCTTTGGGAACCTACGAGCAGTACTTC. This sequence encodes CASRGALGTYEQYF.

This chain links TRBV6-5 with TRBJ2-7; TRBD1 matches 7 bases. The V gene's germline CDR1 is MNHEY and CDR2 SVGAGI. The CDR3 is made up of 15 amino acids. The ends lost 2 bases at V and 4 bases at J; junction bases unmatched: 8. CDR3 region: CASSYSPGTEYEQYF. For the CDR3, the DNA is TGTGCCAGCAGTTACAGTCCCGGGACAGAATACGAGCAGTACTTC.